The TCR beta chain under discussion was sequenced for a study of blood T cell repertoires in COVID-19. About the study: Sites in the United States, Italy and Spain provided acute and convalescent COVID-19 samples. Nucleic acid was either cDNA or gDNA, and it came from T cells, B-cell-depleted T cells, or PBMCs.

A few counts support this clone. The length of the CDR3 is 15 residues. J was trimmed by 7 bases and V by 4 bases; bases with no gene match: 10. Germline CDR1 SGHRS, CDR2 YFSETQ. As originally analysed: Scientists estimated how many nucleated cells there were by amplifying reference gene primers. Here immunoSEQ multiplex PCR was the method, and the copy in TCRdb shows in-frame clones only, minus some. The V and J calls and clone size were taken over from that table, and D and trimming were inferred from the DNA. The sample has over 60,000 clones; roughly 87% are singletons. This clonotype originated in a woman over 75 with acute or convalescent COVID-19. The V gene is TRBV5-1, the J gene TRBJ1-4; 7 bases line up with TRBD1. Specimen: peripheral blood. The CDR3 sequence is CASSAGQPNGEKLFF. DNA for the CDR3: TGCGCCAGCAGCGCGGGACAGCCCAACGGTGAAAAACTGTTTTTT.